This paragraph reports one T cell receptor beta chain. Naive CD8 cells lacked CD45RO, underwent positive selection for CCR7 and left out terminally differentiated effector memory CD45RA+ cells. All donors qualified as healthy HIV-negative adults and had experienced no recent acute infections or vaccinations. This entry belongs to a study of shared clonotypes between healthy human individuals. Libraries were prepared by immunoSEQ multiplex PCR; TCRdb keeps only in-frame clonotypes and omits some of them. The sample has around 1.9 million clones, around 93% seen once. CDR3 size: 16 residues. V was pared by 6 bases and J by 0 bases, with 8 bases of the junction left unmatched. The germline gives CDR1 SGDLS, CDR2 YYNGEE.

This sequence was found in a man younger than 30 in good health. Some clones in this sample may be carry-over from other donors' samples. The chain joins TRBV9 to TRBJ2-3; 9 nucleotides agree with TRBD2. Sequences were obtained from naive CD8+ T cells from PBMCs. For the CDR3, the DNA is TGTGCCAGCAACGGGGAACTAGCGGGTAGCACAGATACGCAGTATTTT. Its translation: CASNGELAGSTDTQYF.